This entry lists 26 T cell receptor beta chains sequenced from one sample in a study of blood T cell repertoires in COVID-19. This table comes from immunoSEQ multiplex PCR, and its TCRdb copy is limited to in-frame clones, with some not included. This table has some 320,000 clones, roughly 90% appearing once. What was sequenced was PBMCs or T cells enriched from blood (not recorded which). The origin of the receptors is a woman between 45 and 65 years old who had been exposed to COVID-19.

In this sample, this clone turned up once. The CDR3 coding sequence is TGTGCCAGCAGCCGAGACCCGGGACAGTCAAACACCATATATTTT. Its translation: CASSRDPGQSNTIYF. This sequence joins TRBV5-5 and TRBJ1-3; 7 bases are a match to TRBD1. Germline CDR1 and CDR2: SGHKS and YYEKEE (reference sequence). The ends lost 4 bases at V and 6 bases at J; junction bases unmatched: 10. This CDR3 is 15 amino acids long.

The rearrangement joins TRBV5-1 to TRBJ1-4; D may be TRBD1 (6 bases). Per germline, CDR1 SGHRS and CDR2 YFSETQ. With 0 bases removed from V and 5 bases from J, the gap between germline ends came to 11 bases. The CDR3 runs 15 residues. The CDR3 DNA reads TGCGCCAGCAGCTTGGGTGCAGGGGCGAATGAAAAACTGTTTTTT. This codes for CASSLGAGANEKLFF.

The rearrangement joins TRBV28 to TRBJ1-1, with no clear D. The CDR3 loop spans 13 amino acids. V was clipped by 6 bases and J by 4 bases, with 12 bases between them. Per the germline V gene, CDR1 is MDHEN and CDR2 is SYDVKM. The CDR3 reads CASRAGLGTEAFF. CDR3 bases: TGTGCCAGCAGAGCGGGTTTGGGCACTGAAGCTTTCTTT.

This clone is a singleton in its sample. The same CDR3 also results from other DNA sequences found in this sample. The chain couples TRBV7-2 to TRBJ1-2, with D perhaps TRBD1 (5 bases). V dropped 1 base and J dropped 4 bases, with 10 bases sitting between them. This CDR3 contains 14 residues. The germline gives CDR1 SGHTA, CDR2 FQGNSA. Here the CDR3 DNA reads TGTGCCAGCAGCTTAGGGGGCCAATCCTATGGCTACACCTTC. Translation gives CASSLGGQSYGYTF.

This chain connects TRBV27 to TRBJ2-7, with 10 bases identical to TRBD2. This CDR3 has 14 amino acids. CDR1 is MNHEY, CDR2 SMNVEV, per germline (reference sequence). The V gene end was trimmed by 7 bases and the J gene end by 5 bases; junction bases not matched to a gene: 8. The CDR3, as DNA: TGTGCCAGCAAGGTACTAGCGGGGATGAACGAGCAGTACTTC. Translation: CASKVLAGMNEQYF.

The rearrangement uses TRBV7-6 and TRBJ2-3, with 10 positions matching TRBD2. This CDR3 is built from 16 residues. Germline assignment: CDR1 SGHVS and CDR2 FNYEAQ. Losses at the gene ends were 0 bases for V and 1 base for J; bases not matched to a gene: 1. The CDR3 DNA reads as TGTGCCAGCAGCTTAGCGAGCGGGGGGGGCACAGATACGCAGTATTTT. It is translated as CASSLASGGGTDTQYF.

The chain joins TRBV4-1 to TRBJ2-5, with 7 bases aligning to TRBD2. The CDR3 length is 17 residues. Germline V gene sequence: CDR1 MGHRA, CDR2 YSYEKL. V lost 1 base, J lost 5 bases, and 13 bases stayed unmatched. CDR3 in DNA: TGCGCCAGCAGCCAAGGGGGGGGTCGGAGTAGAGAGGAGACCCAGTACTTC. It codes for CASSQGGGRSREETQYF.

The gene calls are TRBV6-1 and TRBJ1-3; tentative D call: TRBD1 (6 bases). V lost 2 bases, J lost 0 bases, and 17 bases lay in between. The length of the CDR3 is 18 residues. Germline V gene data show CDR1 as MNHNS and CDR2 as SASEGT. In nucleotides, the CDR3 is TGTGCCAGCAGTGAATTCGACCCAGGGGCTTCCTCTGGAAACACCATATATTTT. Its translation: CASSEFDPGASSGNTIYF.

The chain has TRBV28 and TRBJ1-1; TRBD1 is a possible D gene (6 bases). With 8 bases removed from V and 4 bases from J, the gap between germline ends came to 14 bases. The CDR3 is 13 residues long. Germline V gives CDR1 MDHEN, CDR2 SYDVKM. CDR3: CASGGRRVTEAFF. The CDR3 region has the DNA TGTGCCAGCGGGGGCAGGCGGGTCACTGAAGCTTTCTTT.

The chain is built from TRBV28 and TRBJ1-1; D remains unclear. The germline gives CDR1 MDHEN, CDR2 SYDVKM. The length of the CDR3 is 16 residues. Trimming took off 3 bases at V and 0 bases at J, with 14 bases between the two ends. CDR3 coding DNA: TGTGCCAGCAGTTTTTGGGCAGGCGCCATGAACACTGAAGCTTTCTTT. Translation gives CASSFWAGAMNTEAFF.

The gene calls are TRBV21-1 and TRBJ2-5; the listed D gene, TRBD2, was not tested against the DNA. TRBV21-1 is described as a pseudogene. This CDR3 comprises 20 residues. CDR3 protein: CASSNSPSTSGFLPGGSQYF. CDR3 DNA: TGTGCCAGCAGCAATAGTCCTTCAACTAGCGGGTTTCTCCCTGGGGGGTCCCAGTACTTC.

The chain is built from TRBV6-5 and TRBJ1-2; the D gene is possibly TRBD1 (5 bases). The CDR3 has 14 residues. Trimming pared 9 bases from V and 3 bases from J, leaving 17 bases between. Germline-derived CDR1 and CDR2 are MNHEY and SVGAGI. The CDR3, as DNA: TGTGCCAGTACCGAGTCGGGGGATCACTATGGCTACACCTTC. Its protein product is CASTESGDHYGYTF.

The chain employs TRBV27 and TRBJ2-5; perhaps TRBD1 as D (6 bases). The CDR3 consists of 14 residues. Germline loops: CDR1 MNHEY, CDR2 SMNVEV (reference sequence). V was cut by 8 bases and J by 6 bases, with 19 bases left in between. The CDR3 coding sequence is TGTGCCAGCTCCACAGGGTCCCCTCTACAGACCCAGTACTTC. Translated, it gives CASSTGSPLQTQYF.

The CDR3 DNA reads as TGTGCCAGCAGAACAACGGGGGGGGAAGCTTTCTTT. Translated: CASRTTGGEAFF. The V and J genes are TRBV7-2 and TRBJ1-1; a weak D match, TRBD1 (5 bases). The V gene's germline CDR1 is SGHTA and CDR2 FQGNSA. The V end was cut by 6 bases, the J end by 8 bases, with 13 bases between. The CDR3 contains 12 residues.

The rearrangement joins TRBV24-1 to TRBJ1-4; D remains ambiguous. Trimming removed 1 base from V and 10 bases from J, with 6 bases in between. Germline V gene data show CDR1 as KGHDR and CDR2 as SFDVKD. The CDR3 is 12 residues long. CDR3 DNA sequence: TGTGCCACCAGTGATTTTACCGGAAAACTGTTTTTT. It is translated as CATSDFTGKLFF.

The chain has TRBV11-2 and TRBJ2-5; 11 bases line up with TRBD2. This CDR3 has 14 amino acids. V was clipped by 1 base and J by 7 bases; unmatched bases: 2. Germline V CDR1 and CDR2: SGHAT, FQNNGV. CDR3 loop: CASSLGLAGGTQYF. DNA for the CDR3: TGTGCCAGCAGCTTAGGGCTAGCGGGGGGGACCCAGTACTTC. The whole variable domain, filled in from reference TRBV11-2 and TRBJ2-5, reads EAGVAQSPRYKIIEKRQSVAFWCNPISGHATLYWYQQILGQGPKLLIQFQNNGVVDDSQLPKDRFSAERLKGVDSTLKIQPAKLEDSAVYLCASSLGLAGGTQYFGPGTRLLVL.

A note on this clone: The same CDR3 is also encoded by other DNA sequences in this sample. CDR3 protein: CASSPSGNTIYF. In DNA, the CDR3 is TGTGCCAGCAGCCCGTCTGGAAACACCATATATTTT. The rearrangement links TRBV3-1 (or the pseudogene TRBV3-2) to TRBJ1-3; no clear D gene. With 4 bases removed from V and 1 base from J, the gap between germline ends came to 2 bases. The CDR3 runs to 12 residues. Germline V lookup: CDR1 LGHDT, CDR2 YNNKEL (reference sequence).

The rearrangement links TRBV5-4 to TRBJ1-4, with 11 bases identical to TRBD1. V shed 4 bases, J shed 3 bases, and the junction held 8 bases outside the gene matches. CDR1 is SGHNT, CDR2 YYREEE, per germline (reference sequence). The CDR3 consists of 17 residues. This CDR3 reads CASSQAGQGAANEKLFF. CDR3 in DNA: TGTGCCAGCAGCCAAGCAGGACAGGGGGCGGCTAATGAAAAACTGTTTTTT.

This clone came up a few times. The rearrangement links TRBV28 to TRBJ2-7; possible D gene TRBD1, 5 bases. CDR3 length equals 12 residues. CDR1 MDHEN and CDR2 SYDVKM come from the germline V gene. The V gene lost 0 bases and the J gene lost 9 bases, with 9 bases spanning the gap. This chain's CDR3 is CASSLWGPGQYF. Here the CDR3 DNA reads TGTGCCAGCAGTTTATGGGGGCCTGGGCAGTACTTC.

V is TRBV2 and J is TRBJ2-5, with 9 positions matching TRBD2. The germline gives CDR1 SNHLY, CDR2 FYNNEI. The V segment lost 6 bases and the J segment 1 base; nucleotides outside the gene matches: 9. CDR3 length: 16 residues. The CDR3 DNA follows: TGTGCCAGCAGAGCTACCGGGACTAGCCCCCAAGAGACCCAGTACTTC. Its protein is CASRATGTSPQETQYF.

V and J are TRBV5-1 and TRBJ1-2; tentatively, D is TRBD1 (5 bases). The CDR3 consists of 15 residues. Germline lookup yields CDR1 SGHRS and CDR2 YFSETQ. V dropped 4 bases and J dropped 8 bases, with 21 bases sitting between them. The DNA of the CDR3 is TGCGCCAGCAGCCCCTACCACATGGGGCCGGAAGGCTACACCTTC. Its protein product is CASSPYHMGPEGYTF.

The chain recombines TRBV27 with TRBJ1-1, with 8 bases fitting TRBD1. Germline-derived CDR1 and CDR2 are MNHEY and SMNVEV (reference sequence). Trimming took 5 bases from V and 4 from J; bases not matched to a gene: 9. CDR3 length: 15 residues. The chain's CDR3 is CASSLSGGSGTEAFF. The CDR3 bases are TGTGCCAGCAGTCTGTCAGGGGGCTCGGGCACTGAAGCTTTCTTT.

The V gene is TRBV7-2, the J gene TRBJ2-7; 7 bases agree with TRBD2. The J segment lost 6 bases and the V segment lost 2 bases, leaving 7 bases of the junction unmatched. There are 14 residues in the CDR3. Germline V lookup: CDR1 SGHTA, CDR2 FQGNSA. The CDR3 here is CASSLTSLAPEQYF. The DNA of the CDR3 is TGTGCCAGCAGCTTAACGTCACTAGCGCCCGAGCAGTACTTC.

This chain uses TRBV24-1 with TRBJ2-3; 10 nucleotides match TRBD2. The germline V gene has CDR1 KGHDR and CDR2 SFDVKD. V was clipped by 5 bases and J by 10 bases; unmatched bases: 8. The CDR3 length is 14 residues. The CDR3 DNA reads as TGTGCCACCAGTGTATCTAGCGGGGGTATCGCGCAGTATTTT. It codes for CATSVSSGGIAQYF.

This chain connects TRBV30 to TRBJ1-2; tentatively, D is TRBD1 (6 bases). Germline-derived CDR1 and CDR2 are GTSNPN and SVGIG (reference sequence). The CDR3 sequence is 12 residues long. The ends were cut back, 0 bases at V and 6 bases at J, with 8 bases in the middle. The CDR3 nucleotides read TGTGCCTGGAGTGTCAGGGGTCATGGCTACACCTTC. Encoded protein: CAWSVRGHGYTF.

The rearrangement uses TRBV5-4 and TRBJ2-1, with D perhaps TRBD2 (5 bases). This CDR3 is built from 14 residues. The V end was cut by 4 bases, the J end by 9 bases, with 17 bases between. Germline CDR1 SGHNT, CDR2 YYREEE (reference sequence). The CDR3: CASSPPAPAGEQFF. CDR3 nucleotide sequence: TGTGCCAGCAGCCCACCTGCCCCGGCGGGTGAGCAGTTCTTC.